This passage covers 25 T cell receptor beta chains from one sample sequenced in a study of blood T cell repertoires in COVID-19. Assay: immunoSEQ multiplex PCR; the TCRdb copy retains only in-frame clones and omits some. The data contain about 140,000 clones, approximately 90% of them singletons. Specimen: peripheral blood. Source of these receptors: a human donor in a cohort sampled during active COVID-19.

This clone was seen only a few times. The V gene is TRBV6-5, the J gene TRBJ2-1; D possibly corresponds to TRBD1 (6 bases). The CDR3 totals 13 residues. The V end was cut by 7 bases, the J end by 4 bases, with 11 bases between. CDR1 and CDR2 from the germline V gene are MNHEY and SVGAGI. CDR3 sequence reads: CASNPGQYNEQFF. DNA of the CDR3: TGTGCCAGCAACCCTGGACAGTACAATGAGCAGTTCTTC.

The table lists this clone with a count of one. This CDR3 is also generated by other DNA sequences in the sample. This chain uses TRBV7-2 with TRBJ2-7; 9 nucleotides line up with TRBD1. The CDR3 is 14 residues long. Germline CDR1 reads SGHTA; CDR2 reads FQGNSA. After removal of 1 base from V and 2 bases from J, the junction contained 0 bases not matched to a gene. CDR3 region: CASSLGQGAYEQYF. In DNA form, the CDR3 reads TGTGCCAGCAGCTTAGGACAGGGGGCCTACGAGCAGTACTTC.

Here the CDR3 DNA reads TGTGCCAGCAGTTACTTGAGGGACAGGGGGACGGACTATGGCTACACCTTC. This codes for CASSYLRDRGTDYGYTF. The rearrangement uses TRBV6-2 or TRBV6-3 and TRBJ1-2; 11 bases match TRBD1. The germline gives CDR1 MNHEY, CDR2 SVGEGT. The ends lost 1 base at V and 3 bases at J; junction bases unmatched: 7. The CDR3 sequence is 17 residues long.

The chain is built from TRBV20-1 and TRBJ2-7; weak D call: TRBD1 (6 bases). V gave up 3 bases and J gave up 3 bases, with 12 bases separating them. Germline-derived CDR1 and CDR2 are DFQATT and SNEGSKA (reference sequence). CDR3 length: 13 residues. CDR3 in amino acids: CSASTGQHYEQYF. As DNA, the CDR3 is TGCAGTGCTAGTACAGGGCAACACTACGAGCAGTACTTC.

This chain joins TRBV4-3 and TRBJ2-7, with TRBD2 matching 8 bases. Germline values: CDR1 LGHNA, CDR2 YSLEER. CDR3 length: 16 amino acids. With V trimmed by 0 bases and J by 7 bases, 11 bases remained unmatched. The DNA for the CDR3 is TGCGCCAGCAGCCAAGAGCCTAGCGGGCTGGGGAGGGAGCAGTACTTC. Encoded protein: CASSQEPSGLGREQYF.

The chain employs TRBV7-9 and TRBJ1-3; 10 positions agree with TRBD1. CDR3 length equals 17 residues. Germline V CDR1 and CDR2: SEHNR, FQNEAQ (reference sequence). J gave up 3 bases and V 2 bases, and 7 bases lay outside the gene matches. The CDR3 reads CASSLPRQGAGGNTIYF. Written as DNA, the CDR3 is TGTGCCAGCAGCTTACCCCGACAGGGGGCAGGTGGAAACACCATATATTTT.

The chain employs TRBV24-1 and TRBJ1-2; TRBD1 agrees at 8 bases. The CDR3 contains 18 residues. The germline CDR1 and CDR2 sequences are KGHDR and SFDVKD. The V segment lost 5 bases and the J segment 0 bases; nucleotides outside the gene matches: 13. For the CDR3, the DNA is TGTGCCACCAGTGGGTCCCGGGACAGGATGAGCCCTAACTATGGCTACACCTTC. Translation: CATSGSRDRMSPNYGYTF.

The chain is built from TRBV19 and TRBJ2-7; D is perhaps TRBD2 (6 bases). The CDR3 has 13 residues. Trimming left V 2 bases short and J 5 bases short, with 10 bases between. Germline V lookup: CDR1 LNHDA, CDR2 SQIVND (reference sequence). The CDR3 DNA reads TGTGCCAGTAGTATAAGGAGGGACCACGAGCAGTACTTC. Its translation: CASSIRRDHEQYF.

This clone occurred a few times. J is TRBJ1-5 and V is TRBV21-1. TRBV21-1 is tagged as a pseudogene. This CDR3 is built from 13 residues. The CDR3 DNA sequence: TGTGCCAGCAGGTGGGGAGAGGATCAGCCCCAGCATTTT. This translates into CASRWGEDQPQHF.

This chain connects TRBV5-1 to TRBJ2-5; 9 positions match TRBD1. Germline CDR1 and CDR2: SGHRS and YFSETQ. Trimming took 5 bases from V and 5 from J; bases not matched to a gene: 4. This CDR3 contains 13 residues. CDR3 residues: CASRTGGAETQYF. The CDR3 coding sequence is TGCGCCAGCAGAACAGGGGGCGCGGAGACCCAGTACTTC.

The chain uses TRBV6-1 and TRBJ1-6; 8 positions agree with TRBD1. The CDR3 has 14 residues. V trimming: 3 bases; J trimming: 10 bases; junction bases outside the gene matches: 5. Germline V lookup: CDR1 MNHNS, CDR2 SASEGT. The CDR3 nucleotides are TGTGCCAGCAGTGAGCAGGGGGCGGGCTCACCCCTCCACTTT. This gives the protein CASSEQGAGSPLHF.

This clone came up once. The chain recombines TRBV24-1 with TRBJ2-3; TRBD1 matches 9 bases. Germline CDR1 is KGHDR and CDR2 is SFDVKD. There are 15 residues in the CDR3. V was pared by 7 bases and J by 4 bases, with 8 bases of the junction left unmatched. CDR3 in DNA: TGTGCCACCAGGGCCCCGGGACAGGGACCAGATACGCAGTATTTT. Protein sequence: CATRAPGQGPDTQYF.

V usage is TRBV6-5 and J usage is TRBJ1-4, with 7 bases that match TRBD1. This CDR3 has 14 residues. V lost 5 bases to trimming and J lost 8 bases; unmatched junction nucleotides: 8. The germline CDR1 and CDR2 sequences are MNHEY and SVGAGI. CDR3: CASSRQGIGEKLFF. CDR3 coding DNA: TGTGCCAGCAGTAGACAGGGAATCGGAGAAAAACTGTTTTTT.

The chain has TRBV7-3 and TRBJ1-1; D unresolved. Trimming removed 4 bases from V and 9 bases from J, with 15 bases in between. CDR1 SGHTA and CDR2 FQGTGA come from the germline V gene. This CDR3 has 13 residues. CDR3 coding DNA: TGTGCCAGCAGCTCCCCCGGGAGTAGTCAAGCTTTCTTT. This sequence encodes CASSSPGSSQAFF.

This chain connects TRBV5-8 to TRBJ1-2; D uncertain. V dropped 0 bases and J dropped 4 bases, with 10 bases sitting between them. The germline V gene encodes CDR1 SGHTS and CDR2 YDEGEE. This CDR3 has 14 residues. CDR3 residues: CASSLGGFSYGYTF. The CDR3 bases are TGTGCCAGCAGCTTGGGAGGGTTTAGCTATGGCTACACCTTC. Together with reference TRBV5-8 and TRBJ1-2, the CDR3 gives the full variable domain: EAGVTQSPTHLIKTRGQQATLRCSPISGHTSVYWYQQALGLGLQFLLWYDEGEERNRGNFPPRFSGRQFPNYSSELNVNALELEDSALYLCASSLGGFSYGYTFGSGTRLTVV.

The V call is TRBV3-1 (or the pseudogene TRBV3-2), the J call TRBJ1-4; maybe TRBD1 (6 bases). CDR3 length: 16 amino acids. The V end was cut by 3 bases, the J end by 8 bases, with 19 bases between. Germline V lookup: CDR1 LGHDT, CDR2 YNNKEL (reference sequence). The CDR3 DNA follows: TGTGCCAGCAGCCAGACTCCAACAGGGAGGGAGGAAAAACTGTTTTTT. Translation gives CASSQTPTGREEKLFF.

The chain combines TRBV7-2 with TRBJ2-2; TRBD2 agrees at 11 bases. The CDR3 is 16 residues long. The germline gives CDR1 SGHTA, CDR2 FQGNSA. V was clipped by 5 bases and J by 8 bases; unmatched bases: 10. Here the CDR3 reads CASSLLAGGIGGELFF. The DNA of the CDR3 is TGTGCCAGCAGCCTTCTAGCGGGGGGTATTGGTGGGGAGCTGTTTTTT.

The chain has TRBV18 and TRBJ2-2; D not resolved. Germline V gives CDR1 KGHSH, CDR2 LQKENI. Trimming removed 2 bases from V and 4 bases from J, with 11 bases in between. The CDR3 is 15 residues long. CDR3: CASSPEDDGTGELFF. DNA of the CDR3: TGTGCCAGCTCACCAGAGGATGACGGCACCGGGGAGCTGTTTTTT.

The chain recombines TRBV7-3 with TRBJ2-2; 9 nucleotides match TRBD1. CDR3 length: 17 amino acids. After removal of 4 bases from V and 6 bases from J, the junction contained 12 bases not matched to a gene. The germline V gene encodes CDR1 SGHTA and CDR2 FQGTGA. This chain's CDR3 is CASSYSNLQGAPGELFF. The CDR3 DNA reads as TGTGCCAGCAGCTATTCCAATCTACAGGGGGCCCCCGGGGAGCTGTTTTTT.

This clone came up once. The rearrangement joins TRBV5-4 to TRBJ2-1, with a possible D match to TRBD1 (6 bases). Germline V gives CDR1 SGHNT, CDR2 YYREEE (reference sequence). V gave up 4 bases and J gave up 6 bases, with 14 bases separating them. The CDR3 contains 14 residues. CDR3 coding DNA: TGTGCCAGCAGCGACTCAAACAGGGTCAATGAGCAGTTCTTC. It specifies CASSDSNRVNEQFF.

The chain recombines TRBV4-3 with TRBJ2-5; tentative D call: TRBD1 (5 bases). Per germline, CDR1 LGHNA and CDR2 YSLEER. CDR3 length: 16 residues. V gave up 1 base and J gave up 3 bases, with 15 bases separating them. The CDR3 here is CASSQGQGKGEETQYF. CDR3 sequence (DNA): TGCGCCAGCAGCCAAGGGCAGGGAAAAGGAGAAGAGACCCAGTACTTC.

DNA for the CDR3: TGCGCCAGCAGCACGCTGGAGGCGAACACTGAAGCTTTCTTT. It is translated as CASSTLEANTEAFF. V and J are TRBV5-1 and TRBJ1-1; D is ambiguous. Germline V gene lookup returns CDR1 SGHRS and CDR2 YFSETQ. V was cut by 4 bases and J by 1 base, with 11 bases left in between. The CDR3 contains 14 residues.

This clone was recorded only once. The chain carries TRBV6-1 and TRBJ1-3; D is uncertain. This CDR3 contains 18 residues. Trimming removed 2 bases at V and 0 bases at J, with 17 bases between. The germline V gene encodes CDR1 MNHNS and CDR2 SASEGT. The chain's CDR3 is CASSENGLTFPSGNTIYF. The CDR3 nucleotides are TGTGCCAGCAGTGAAAATGGACTCACGTTCCCCTCTGGAAACACCATATATTTT.

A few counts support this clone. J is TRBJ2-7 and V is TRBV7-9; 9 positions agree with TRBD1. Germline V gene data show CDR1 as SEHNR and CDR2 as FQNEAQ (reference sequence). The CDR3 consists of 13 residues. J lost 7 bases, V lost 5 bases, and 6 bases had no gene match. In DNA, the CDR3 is TGTGCCAGCAGCCCCGGGACAGGGCCTGAGCAGTACTTC. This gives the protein CASSPGTGPEQYF.

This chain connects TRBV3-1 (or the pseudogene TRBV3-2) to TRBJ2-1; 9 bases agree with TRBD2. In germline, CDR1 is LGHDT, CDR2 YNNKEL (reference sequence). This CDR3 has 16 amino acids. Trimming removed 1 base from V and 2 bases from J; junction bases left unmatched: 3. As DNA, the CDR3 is TGTGCCAGCAGCCAAGTGGGCGGGAGGGCCTACAATGAGCAGTTCTTC. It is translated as CASSQVGGRAYNEQFF.